The subject of this entry is one T cell receptor (beta chain). Its antigen is unidentified. Libraries were prepared by immunoSEQ multiplex PCR; TCRdb keeps only in-frame clonotypes and omits some of them. The data show 1.5 million to 2.5 million clones, approximately 94% seen once. Germline CDR1 is MGHRA and CDR2 is YSYEKL. CDR3 length equals 16 residues. J lost 1 base, V lost 2 bases, and 4 bases had no gene match. The data originate from a study of shared clonotypes between healthy human individuals. Study-level results: A few donors shared about 4.8% of their naive CD4 clonotypes. Limited genetic and exposure-history diversity came from having few donors.

Cells designated naive CD8 were CD45RO-negative and were positively selected for CCR7, with terminally differentiated effector memory CD45RA+ cells excluded. The chain employs TRBV4-1 and TRBJ1-1; the match to TRBD1 covers 10 bases. This receptor was obtained from a man aged 18 to 30 in good health. Sequencing was carried out using naive CD8+ T cells sorted from blood. The CDR3 protein is CASSQRQGATNTEAFF. CDR3 DNA sequence: TGCGCCAGCAGCCAAAGACAGGGGGCTACGAACACTGAAGCTTTCTTT.